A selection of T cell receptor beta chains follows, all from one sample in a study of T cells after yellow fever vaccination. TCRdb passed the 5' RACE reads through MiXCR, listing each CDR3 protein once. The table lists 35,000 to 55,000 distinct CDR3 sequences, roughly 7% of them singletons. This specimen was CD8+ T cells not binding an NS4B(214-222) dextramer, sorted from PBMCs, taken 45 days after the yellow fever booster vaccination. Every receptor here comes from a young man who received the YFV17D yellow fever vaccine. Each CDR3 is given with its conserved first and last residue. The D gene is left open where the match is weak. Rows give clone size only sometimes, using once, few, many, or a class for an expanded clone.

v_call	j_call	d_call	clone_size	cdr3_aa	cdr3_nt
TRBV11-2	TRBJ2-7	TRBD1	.	CASSFIRDRTYEQYF	TGTGCCAGCAGCTTTATCCGGGACAGGACCTACGAGCAGTACTTC
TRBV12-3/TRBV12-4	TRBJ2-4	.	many	CASSLTVELAKNIQYF	TGTGCCAGCAGTCTCACAGTAGAACTAGCCAAAAACATTCAGTACTTC
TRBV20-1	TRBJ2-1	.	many	CSATDRLRLADNEQFF	TGCAGTGCCACGGACAGGCTTAGACTAGCAGACAATGAGCAGTTCTTC
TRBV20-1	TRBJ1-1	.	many	CSASYVEAFF	TGCAGTGCTAGTTACGTTGAAGCTTTCTTT
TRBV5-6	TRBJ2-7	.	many	CASSLASAREQYF	TGTGCCAGCAGCTTGGCCTCCGCTCGGGAGCAGTACTTC
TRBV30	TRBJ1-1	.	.	CAWLRSGLEAFF	TGTGCCTGGTTACGTTCTGGGCTTGAAGCTTTCTTT
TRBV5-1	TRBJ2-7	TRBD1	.	CASSLGQGLEEQYF	TGCGCCAGCAGCTTGGGACAGGGGCTGGAGGAGCAGTACTTC
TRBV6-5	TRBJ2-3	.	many	CASSYGLEGTQYF	TGTGCCAGCAGTTACGGGCTCGAGGGAACGCAGTATTTT
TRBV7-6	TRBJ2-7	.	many	CASSSGTGNEQYF	TGTGCCAGCAGCTCGGGGACTGGCAACGAGCAGTACTTC
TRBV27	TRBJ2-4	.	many	CATPRGGLAPEENIQYF	TGTGCCACCCCCAGAGGGGGGCTAGCTCCCGAGGAAAACATTCAGTACTTC
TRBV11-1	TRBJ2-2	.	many	CASSSGSAELFF	TGTGCCAGCAGCTCCGGGTCGGCGGAGCTGTTTTTT
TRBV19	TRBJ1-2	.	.	CASSIRGDGNYGYTF	TGTGCCAGTAGTATTCGGGGGGACGGAAACTATGGCTACACCTTC
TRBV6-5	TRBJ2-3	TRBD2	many	CASSSDLLAASTDTQYF	TGTGCCAGCAGCTCCGATCTACTAGCGGCTAGCACAGATACGCAGTATTTT
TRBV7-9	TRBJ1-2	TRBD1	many	CASSLDRWYGYTF	TGTGCCAGCAGCTTGGACAGGTGGTATGGCTACACCTTC
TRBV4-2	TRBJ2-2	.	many	CASSQDRSTNTGELFF	TGTGCCAGCAGCCAAGATCGCAGTACGAACACCGGGGAGCTGTTTTTT
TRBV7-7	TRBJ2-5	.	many	CASRPTGFTEETQYF	TGTGCTAGCAGACCGACGGGCTTTACGGAAGAGACCCAGTACTTC
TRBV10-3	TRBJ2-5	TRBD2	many	CAISEVEREALETQYF	TGTGCCATCAGTGAGGTCGAGCGGGAGGCTCTGGAGACCCAGTACTTC
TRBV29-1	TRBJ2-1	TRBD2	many	CSVPGTSGNEQFF	TGCAGCGTCCCCGGGACTAGCGGCAATGAGCAGTTCTTC
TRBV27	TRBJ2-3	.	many	CASSFGATDTQYF	TGTGCCAGCAGTTTTGGGGCTACAGATACGCAGTATTTT
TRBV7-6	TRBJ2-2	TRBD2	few	CASSYSPGTSIGELFF	TGTGCCAGCAGCTACTCCCCCGGGACTAGCATCGGGGAGCTGTTTTTT
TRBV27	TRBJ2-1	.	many	CASGDGGSSYNEQFF	TGTGCCAGCGGGGACGGGGGTTCCTCCTACAATGAGCAGTTCTTC
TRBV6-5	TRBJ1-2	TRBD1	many	CASSYATGGYSGYTF	TGTGCCAGCAGTTACGCGACAGGGGGCTACAGTGGCTACACCTTC
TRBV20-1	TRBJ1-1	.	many	CSARVSQGGMNTEAFF	TGCAGTGCTAGAGTTTCTCAGGGCGGAATGAACACTGAAGCTTTCTTT
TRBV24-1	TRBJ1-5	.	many	CATSDLRGEQPQHF	TGTGCCACCAGTGATTTGCGGGGGGAACAGCCCCAGCATTTT
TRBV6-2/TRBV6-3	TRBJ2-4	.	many	CASSYAGPGAKNIQYF	TGTGCCAGCAGTTACGCCGGACCTGGAGCCAAAAACATTCAGTACTTC
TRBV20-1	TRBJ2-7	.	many	CSASRIQYEQYF	TGCAGTGCCTCAAGGATTCAGTACGAGCAGTACTTC
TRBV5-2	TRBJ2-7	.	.	CASNMDGTGKYEQYF	TGTGCCAGCAACATGGACGGGACAGGGAAGTACGAGCAGTACTTC
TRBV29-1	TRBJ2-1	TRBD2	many	CSVEPSGRYEQFF	TGCAGCGTTGAGCCTAGCGGGAGGTATGAGCAGTTCTTC
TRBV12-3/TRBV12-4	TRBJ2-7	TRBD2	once	CASSFMGGSVPEQYF	TGTGCCAGCAGTTTTATGGGCGGGAGTGTGCCCGAGCAGTACTTC
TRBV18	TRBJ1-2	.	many	CASSPESWVDYGYTF	TGTGCCAGCTCACCAGAATCGTGGGTGGACTATGGCTACACCTTC
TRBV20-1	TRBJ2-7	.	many	CSAVQTYEQYF	TGCAGTGCTGTACAGACCTACGAGCAGTACTTC
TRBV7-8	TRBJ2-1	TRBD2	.	CASSLGGRRVNEQFF	TGTGCCAGCAGCTTAGGCGGGAGGAGGGTCAATGAGCAGTTCTTC
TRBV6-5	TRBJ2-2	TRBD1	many	CASSYFLEGTASPGELFF	TGTGCCAGCAGTTACTTCCTGGAAGGGACAGCAAGTCCCGGGGAGCTGTTTTTT
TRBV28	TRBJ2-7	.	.	CASSLRDASSYEQYF	TGTGCCAGCAGTTTAAGGGACGCGAGCTCCTACGAGCAGTACTTC
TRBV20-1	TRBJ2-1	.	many	CSARVVGTGNEQFF	TGCAGTGCTAGAGTTGTGGGAACGGGAAATGAGCAGTTCTTC
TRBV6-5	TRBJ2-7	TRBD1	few	CASSYSTTGDSYEQYF	TGTGCCAGCAGTTACTCGACGACAGGGGATTCCTACGAGCAGTACTTC
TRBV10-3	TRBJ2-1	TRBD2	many	CAISESTPAGSAYGTYNEQFF	TGTGCCATCAGTGAGTCGACACCAGCGGGAAGTGCGTATGGTACCTACAATGAGCAGTTCTTC
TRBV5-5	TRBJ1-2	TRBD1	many	CASSSIYRDRGGYTF	TGTGCCAGCAGCTCAATTTACCGGGACAGGGGTGGCTACACCTTC
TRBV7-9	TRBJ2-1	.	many	CASGGSMSEQFF	TGTGCCAGCGGCGGTTCCATGAGTGAGCAGTTCTTC
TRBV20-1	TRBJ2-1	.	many	CSQGSGEVQQFF	TGCAGTCAGGGGTCGGGAGAGGTGCAGCAGTTCTTC
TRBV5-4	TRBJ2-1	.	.	CASSLLGGPSYNEQFF	TGTGCCAGCAGCTTGCTTGGGGGGCCTTCCTACAATGAGCAGTTCTTC
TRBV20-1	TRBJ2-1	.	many	CSARSGFSYNEQFF	TGCAGTGCTAGATCGGGCTTCTCCTACAATGAGCAGTTCTTC
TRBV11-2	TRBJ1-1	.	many	CASSLNPGGNTEAFF	TGTGCCAGCAGCTTAAACCCGGGGGGGAACACTGAAGCTTTCTTT
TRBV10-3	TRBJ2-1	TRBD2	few	CAISAELAGGNNEQFF	TGTGCCATCAGTGCCGAACTAGCGGGAGGGAACAATGAGCAGTTCTTC
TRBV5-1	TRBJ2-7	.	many	CASSDWPGFYEQYF	TGCGCCAGCAGCGACTGGCCGGGATTCTACGAGCAGTACTTC
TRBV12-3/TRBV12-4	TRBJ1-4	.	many	CASSPLDSLQPGVELFF	TGTGCCAGCAGTCCCCTGGACAGTTTGCAACCGGGAGTGGAACTGTTTTTT
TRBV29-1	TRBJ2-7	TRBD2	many	CSVESSGDYEQYF	TGCAGCGTTGAAAGTAGCGGGGATTACGAGCAGTACTTC
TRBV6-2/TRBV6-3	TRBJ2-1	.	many	CASSYSSSVDEQFF	TGTGCCAGCAGTTACTCGAGCAGCGTGGATGAGCAGTTCTTC
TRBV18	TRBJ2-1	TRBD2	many	CASSPWTSGDYNEQFF	TGTGCCAGCTCTCCCTGGACTAGCGGGGACTACAATGAGCAGTTCTTC
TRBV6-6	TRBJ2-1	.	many	CAALRASYNEQFF	TGTGCCGCATTACGGGCTTCATACAATGAGCAGTTCTTC